The source of this T cell receptor (beta chain) is a study of blood T cell repertoires in COVID-19. Study in general: Sample material is recorded as cDNA or gDNA derived from T cells, B-cell-depleted T cells, or PBMCs.

Using immunoSEQ multiplex PCR, the repertoire was profiled, and TCRdb retains in-frame clones only, with some absent. The repertoire holds 650,000 to 800,000 clones, with more than 80% as singletons. V lost 6 bases and J lost 1, with 8 bases in between. Germline assignment: CDR1 KGHSH and CDR2 LQKENI. The CDR3 length is 13 residues. The TCR comes from a woman under 30 with acute or convalescent COVID-19. Source material: peripheral blood. J is TRBJ2-3 and V is TRBV18; D uncertain. DNA of the CDR3: TGTGCCAGCTCTAAGTCGGGCACAGATACGCAGTATTTT. As protein: CASSKSGTDTQYF.